This is a list of T cell receptor beta chains from one sample in a study of PD-1 blockade in mismatch repair-deficient tumors. Using immunoSEQ multiplex PCR, the repertoire was profiled, and TCRdb retains in-frame clones only, with some absent. The sample lists over 100,000 clones, 60% to 85% occurring once. The sample here was peripheral blood, taken about 60 weeks after starting pembrolizumab. These receptors all stem from an adult with mismatch repair-deficient cancer. CDR3s include the opening cysteine and the closing phenylalanine or tryptophan. A D gene is named only where the DNA matches it firmly. Not all rows give a size; the values are once, few, many and, for expanded clones, a class.

>TRBJ2-7|-|TRBV19|TRBD1
CASSISGTGTYEQYF
TGTGCCAGTAGTATTTCGGGGACAGGGACCTACGAGCAGTACTTC
>TRBJ2-1|-|TRBV27|TRBD2
CASRTPGLAGVGNYNEQFF
TGTGCCAGCAGGACCCCGGGACTAGCGGGAGTGGGTAACTACAATGAGCAGTTCTTC
>TRBJ1-1|-|TRBV4-1|-
CASSQDVTEEAFF
TGCGCCAGCAGCCAAGATGTAACAGAGGAAGCTTTCTTT
>TRBJ1-4|-|TRBV15|-
CATSRDKRGSNEKLFF
TGTGCCACCAGCAGAGATAAAAGGGGCTCTAATGAAAAACTGTTTTTT
>TRBJ2-7|-|TRBV7-6|TRBD1
CASSLSQGDGYEQYF
TGTGCCAGCAGCTTATCGCAGGGGGACGGCTACGAGCAGTACTTC
>TRBJ1-1|-|TRBV5-4|-
CASSRVNTEAFF
TGTGCCAGCAGCAGGGTAAACACTGAAGCTTTCTTT
>TRBJ2-1|-|TRBV6-1|-
CASSAGSGASLYNEQFF
TGTGCCAGCAGTGCGGGTTCGGGGGCCAGCTTGTACAATGAGCAGTTCTTC
>TRBJ2-3|-|TRBV7-2|-
CASSLGTPTDTQYF
TGTGCCAGCAGCTTAGGAACACCCACAGATACGCAGTATTTT
>TRBJ2-5|-|TRBV5-1|TRBD2
CASSIAGGIRETQYF
TGCGCCAGCAGCATAGCGGGAGGGATTCGAGAGACCCAGTACTTC
>TRBJ2-1|-|TRBV14|TRBD2
CASSQKRREGLAPPNEQFF
TGTGCCAGCAGCCAGAAGCGACGGGAGGGACTAGCCCCCCCCAATGAGCAGTTCTTC
>TRBJ2-7|-|TRBV5-5|-
CASSPGLTANLREQYF
TGTGCCAGCAGCCCGGGGCTGACAGCGAACTTACGAGAGCAGTACTTC
>TRBJ2-7|once|TRBV11-2|-
CASSHSLRTISPEQYF
TGTGCCAGCAGCCACTCACTTAGGACAATTTCCCCCGAGCAGTACTTC
>TRBJ2-2|-|TRBV19|-
CASSIRTVTGELFF
TGTGCCAGTAGTATACGGACTGTCACCGGGGAGCTGTTTTTT
>TRBJ2-7|-|TRBV18|-
CASSPGPPYEQYF
TGTGCCAGCTCCCCCGGGCCGCCCTACGAGCAGTACTTC
>TRBJ2-2|-|TRBV15|TRBD1
CATSRGTGNTGELFF
TGTGCCACCAGCAGAGGGACAGGGAACACCGGGGAGCTGTTTTTT
>TRBJ1-5|-|TRBV14|-
CASSLSPGVQHF
TGTGCCAGCAGCCTCAGTCCCGGGGTCCAGCATTTT
>TRBJ2-5|-|TRBV19|-
CASRGVETQYF
TGTGCCAGTAGGGGTGTGGAGACCCAGTACTTC
>TRBJ2-1|-|TRBV7-3|TRBD1
CASGAGGISYNEQFF
TGTGCCAGCGGGGCAGGGGGCATTTCCTACAATGAGCAGTTCTTC
>TRBJ2-7|-|TRBV19|-
CASSIAGLIYEQYF
TGTGCCAGTAGTATTGCAGGACTGATCTACGAGCAGTACTTC
>TRBJ2-7|-|TRBV15|-
CATSRGYGSTAEQYF
TGTGCCACCAGCAGAGGGTACGGATCCACGGCCGAGCAGTACTTC
>TRBJ2-7|-|TRBV4-2|TRBD1
CASSLQGANEQYF
TGTGCCAGCAGCCTACAGGGGGCGAATGAGCAGTACTTC
>TRBJ2-5|-|TRBV21-1|-
CASSKVRRYRLFKGETQYF
TGTGCCAGCAGCAAAGTTCGTCGCTATCGTCTTTTTAAGGGGGAGACCCAGTACTTC
>TRBJ1-2|many|TRBV6-5|-
CASSRSQGNIYGYTF
TGTGCCAGCAGCCGAAGTCAGGGGAATATCTATGGCTACACCTTC
>TRBJ2-7|few|TRBV5-5|TRBD2
CASSLGLAASYEQYF
TGTGCCAGCAGCTTGGGACTAGCGGCCTCCTACGAGCAGTACTTC
>TRBJ1-5|few|TRBV28|-
CASIQLRQTGNQPQHF
TGTGCCAGCATCCAGCTCCGCCAAACGGGCAATCAGCCCCAGCATTTT
>TRBJ1-4|-|TRBV2|TRBD1
CASSGLTGDGAKLFF
TGTGCCAGCAGTGGATTGACAGGGGACGGGGCAAAACTGTTTTTT
>TRBJ2-3|-|TRBV9|TRBD2
CASSARLAASTDTQYF
TGTGCCAGCAGCGCCCGACTAGCGGCAAGCACAGATACGCAGTATTTT
>TRBJ2-2|few|TRBV4-2|-
CASSRSWGGGSGELFF
TGTGCCAGCAGCCGAAGTTGGGGAGGGGGGAGCGGGGAGCTGTTTTTT
>TRBJ1-5|-|TRBV19|TRBD1
CASSIATGSGQPQHF
TGTGCCAGTAGTATAGCGACAGGGTCAGGACAGCCCCAGCATTTT
>TRBJ1-1|-|TRBV5-6|-
CASSLAVRGQEAFF
TGTGCCAGCAGCTTGGCCGTTCGGGGCCAAGAAGCTTTCTTT
>TRBJ2-1|-|TRBV19|TRBD2
CASSTSGSSYNEQFF
TGTGCCAGTAGTACGAGCGGGAGCTCCTACAATGAGCAGTTCTTC
>TRBJ2-5|-|TRBV7-2|TRBD2
CASSSPRTSPFQETQYF
TGTGCCAGCAGCTCCCCTCGGACTAGCCCATTTCAAGAGACCCAGTACTTC
>TRBJ2-7|-|TRBV7-9|TRBD2
CASSLGLAGGTYEQYF
TGTGCCAGCAGCTTAGGACTAGCGGGAGGTACCTACGAGCAGTACTTC
>TRBJ2-7|few|TRBV4-3|-
CASSQDRGLEQYF
TGCGCCAGCAGCCAAGACAGGGGTCTCGAGCAGTACTTC
>TRBJ1-2|-|TRBV6-6|-
CASSRDLAGGYTF
TGTGCCAGCAGTCGGGACCTCGCGGGAGGCTACACCTTC
>TRBJ1-2|-|TRBV25-1|-
CASRDDGEPNYGYTF
TGTGCCAGCAGGGACGACGGAGAACCTAACTATGGCTACACCTTC
>TRBJ2-7|once|TRBV21-1|-
CASILGGGRFSYEQYF
TGTGCCAGCATATTAGGGGGGGGACGTTTTTCCTACGAGCAGTACTTC
>TRBJ1-2|-|TRBV6-1|-
CASKAGGGGYGYTF
TGTGCCAGCAAAGCCGGGGGAGGCGGCTATGGCTACACCTTC
>TRBJ2-1|once|TRBV10-3|-
CAISERRGTGDNEQFF
TGTGCCATCAGTGAGCGTAGGGGGACGGGGGACAATGAGCAGTTCTTC
>TRBJ2-1|-|TRBV9|-
CASSVVGNQYNEQFF
TGTGCCAGCAGCGTAGTGGGGAATCAATACAATGAGCAGTTCTTC
>TRBJ2-5|-|TRBV11-2|TRBD2
CASSFGTSGSWETQYF
TGTGCCAGCAGCTTTGGGACTAGCGGGAGTTGGGAGACCCAGTACTTC
>TRBJ2-3|-|TRBV18|TRBD1
CASLPGQGSSTDTQYF
TGTGCCAGCTTACCCGGACAGGGATCTAGCACAGATACGCAGTATTTT
>TRBJ1-1|-|TRBV18|-
CASSRENTEAFF
TGTGCCAGCTCACGGGAGAACACTGAAGCTTTCTTT
>TRBJ1-1|-|TRBV7-2|TRBD1
CASRSRTGAMNTEAFF
TGTGCCAGCAGGTCACGTACAGGGGCCATGAACACTGAAGCTTTCTTT
>TRBJ1-2|-|TRBV13|-
CASSLGLQENYGYTF
TGTGCCAGCAGCTTAGGCCTACAGGAAAACTATGGCTACACCTTC
>TRBJ2-1|few|TRBV6-1|TRBD2
CASTGLAFYNEQFF
TGTGCCAGCACCGGACTAGCGTTCTACAATGAGCAGTTCTTC
>TRBJ1-1|-|TRBV5-8|TRBD1
CASSHRGDSVGAFF
TGTGCCAGCAGCCACAGGGGGGATTCGGTAGGGGCTTTCTTT
>TRBJ2-7|once|TRBV10-3|-
CAIAPARGSYEQYF
TGTGCCATCGCACCGGCGAGGGGCTCCTACGAGCAGTACTTC
>TRBJ2-1|-|TRBV10-2|TRBD2
CASSFGLEPYNEQFF
TGCGCCAGCAGCTTTGGACTAGAACCCTACAATGAGCAGTTCTTC
>TRBJ1-1|-|TRBV7-9|-
CASSLGGHHTEAFF
TGTGCCAGCAGCTTAGGAGGACATCACACTGAAGCTTTCTTT
>TRBJ1-1|-|TRBV19|TRBD1
CASSNQGVKSEAFF
TGTGCCAGTAGTAATCAGGGGGTGAAGTCTGAAGCTTTCTTT
>TRBJ2-1|-|TRBV6-1|TRBD2
CASSELRASGRNNEQFF
TGTGCCAGCAGTGAACTGAGGGCTAGCGGGAGGAACAATGAGCAGTTCTTC
>TRBJ1-4|-|TRBV7-6|TRBD1
CASSFSAGTVKATNEKLFF
TGTGCCAGCAGCTTCTCGGCTGGGACAGTCAAGGCAACTAATGAAAAACTGTTTTTT
>TRBJ2-1|-|TRBV9|-
CASSVGDIQGASHEQFF
TGTGCCAGCAGCGTAGGTGATATCCAGGGAGCGAGCCATGAGCAGTTCTTC
>TRBJ1-1|many|TRBV7-9|-
CASSLVTDTEAFF
TGTGCCAGCAGCTTAGTAACGGACACTGAAGCTTTCTTT
>TRBJ2-2|-|TRBV5-8|-
CASSLGTGKVAGELFF
TGTGCCAGCAGCTTAGGTACAGGGAAGGTCGCCGGGGAGCTGTTTTTT
>TRBJ1-1|-|TRBV30|-
CAWSLQGGTEAFF
TGTGCCTGGAGTCTGCAGGGAGGGACTGAAGCTTTCTTT